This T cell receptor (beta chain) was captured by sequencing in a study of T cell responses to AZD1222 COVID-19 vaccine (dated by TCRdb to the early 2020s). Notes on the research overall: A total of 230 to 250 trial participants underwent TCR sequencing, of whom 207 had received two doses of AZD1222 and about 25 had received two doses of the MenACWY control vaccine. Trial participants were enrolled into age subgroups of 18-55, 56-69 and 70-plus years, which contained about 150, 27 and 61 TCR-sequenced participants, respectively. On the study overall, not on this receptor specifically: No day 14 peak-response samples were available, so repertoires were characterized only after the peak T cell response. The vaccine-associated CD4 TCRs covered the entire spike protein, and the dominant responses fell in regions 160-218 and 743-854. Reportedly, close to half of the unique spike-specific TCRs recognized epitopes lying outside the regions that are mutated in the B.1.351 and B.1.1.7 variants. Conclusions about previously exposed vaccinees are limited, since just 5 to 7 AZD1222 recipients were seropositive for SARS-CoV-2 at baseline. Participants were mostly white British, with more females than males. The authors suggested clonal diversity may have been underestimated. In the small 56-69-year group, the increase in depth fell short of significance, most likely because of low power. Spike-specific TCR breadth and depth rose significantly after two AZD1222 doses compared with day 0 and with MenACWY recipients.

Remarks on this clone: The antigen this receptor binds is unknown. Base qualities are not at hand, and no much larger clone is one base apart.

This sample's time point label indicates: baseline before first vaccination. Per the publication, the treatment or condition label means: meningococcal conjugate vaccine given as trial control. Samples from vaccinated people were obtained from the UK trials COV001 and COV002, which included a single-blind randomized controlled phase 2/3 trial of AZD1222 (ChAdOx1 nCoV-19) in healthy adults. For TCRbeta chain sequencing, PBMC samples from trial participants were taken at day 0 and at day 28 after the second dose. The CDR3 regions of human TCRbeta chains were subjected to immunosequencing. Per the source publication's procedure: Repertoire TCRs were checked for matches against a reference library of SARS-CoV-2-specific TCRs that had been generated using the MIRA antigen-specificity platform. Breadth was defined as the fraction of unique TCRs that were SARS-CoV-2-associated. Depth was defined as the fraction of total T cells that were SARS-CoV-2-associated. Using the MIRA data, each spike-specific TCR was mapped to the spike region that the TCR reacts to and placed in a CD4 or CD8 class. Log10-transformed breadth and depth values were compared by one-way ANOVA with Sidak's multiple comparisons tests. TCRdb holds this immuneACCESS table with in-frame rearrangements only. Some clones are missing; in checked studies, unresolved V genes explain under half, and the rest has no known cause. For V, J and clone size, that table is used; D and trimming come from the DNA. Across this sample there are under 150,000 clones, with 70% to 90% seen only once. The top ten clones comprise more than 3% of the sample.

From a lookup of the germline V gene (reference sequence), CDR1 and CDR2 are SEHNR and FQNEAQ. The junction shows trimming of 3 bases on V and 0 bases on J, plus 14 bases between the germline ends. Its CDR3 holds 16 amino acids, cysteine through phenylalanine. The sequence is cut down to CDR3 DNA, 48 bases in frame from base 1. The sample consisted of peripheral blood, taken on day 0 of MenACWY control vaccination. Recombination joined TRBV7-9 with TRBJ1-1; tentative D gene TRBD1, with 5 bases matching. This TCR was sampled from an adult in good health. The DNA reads TGTGCCAGCAGCTTGGGGCAGCCGATTATGAACACTGAAGCTTTCTTT. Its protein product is CASSLGQPIMNTEAFF.